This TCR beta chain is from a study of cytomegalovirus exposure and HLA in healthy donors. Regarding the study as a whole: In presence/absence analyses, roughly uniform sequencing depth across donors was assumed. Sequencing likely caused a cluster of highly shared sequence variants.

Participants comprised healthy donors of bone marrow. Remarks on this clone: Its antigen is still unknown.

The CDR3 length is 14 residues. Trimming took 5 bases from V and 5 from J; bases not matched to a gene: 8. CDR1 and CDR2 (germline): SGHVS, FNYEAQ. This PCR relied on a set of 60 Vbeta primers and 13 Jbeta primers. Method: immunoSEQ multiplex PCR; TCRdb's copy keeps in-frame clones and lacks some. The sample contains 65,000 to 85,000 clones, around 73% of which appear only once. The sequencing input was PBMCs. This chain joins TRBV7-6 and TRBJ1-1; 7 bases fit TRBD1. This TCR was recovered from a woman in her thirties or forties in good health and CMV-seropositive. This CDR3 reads CASSPTTGRTEAFF. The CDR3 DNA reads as TGTGCCAGCAGCCCCACGACAGGGCGGACTGAAGCTTTCTTT.